This T cell receptor beta chain was identified during a study of OX40 agonist ivuxolimab in advanced cancers. As for the study in general: Participants, 65% to 85% male, averaged approximately 56 years of age, ranging from roughly 23 to 80. Points from the study as a whole: At 0.1 to 3.0 mg/kg and by week 6, clonal expansion occurred in CD4+ and CD8+ blood T cells.

Concerning this clone: Its antigen is undetermined.

Sequenced by immunoSEQ multiplex PCR; TCRdb stores in-frame clones only, minus some. The data show approximately 60,000 clones, more than 80% seen once. This CDR3 has 16 amino acids. Germline CDR1 is MNHEY and CDR2 is SMNVEV (reference sequence). Trimming took 0 bases from V and 3 from J, leaving 15 bases between them. This clonotype was obtained from an adult with an advanced solid tumor such as melanoma, head and neck, liver or kidney cancer. The gene calls are TRBV27 and TRBJ2-7, with a tentative D call TRBD1 (6 bases). Sequencing was performed on CD4+ or CD8+ T cells sorted from blood, taken in a trial of the OX40 agonist ivuxolimab. The CDR3 here is CASSLSTGQGLYEQYF. CDR3 sequence (DNA): TGTGCCAGCAGTTTATCGACGGGACAAGGGCTCTACGAGCAGTACTTC.